A single sample gave rise to the 18 T cell receptor beta chains below, sequenced in a study of blood T cell repertoires in COVID-19. TCRdb's copy holds only in-frame clones and misses some; the assay was immunoSEQ multiplex PCR. The sample holds about 380,000 clones; 88% are singletons and the top ten take more than 1%. Input material: PBMCs or T cells enriched from blood (not recorded which). These receptors all come from a woman aged 18-29 years who had recovered from COVID-19.

The V and J genes are TRBV3-1 (or the pseudogene TRBV3-2) and TRBJ1-5, with a tentative D call TRBD1 (6 bases). Germline V gene lookup returns CDR1 LGHDT and CDR2 YNNKEL (reference sequence). Trimming cost V 5 bases and J 9 bases, with 14 bases left between them. The CDR3 is made up of 13 amino acids. The CDR3 sequence: CASSSQGTGPQHF. In DNA form, the CDR3 reads TGTGCCAGCAGCTCCCAGGGGACGGGGCCCCAGCATTTT.

This sequence joins TRBV11-2 and TRBJ2-2; 12 bases fit TRBD1. CDR3 length: 18 residues. The V segment lost 5 bases and the J segment 6 bases; nucleotides outside the gene matches: 13. CDR1 is SGHAT, CDR2 FQNNGV, per germline. The CDR3 nucleotides are TGTGCCAGCAGCCTACGAACGACCGGGACAGGGGGCCCCGGGGAGCTGTTTTTT. Residues: CASSLRTTGTGGPGELFF.

This chain links TRBV9 with TRBJ2-7, with D maybe TRBD2 (6 bases). V was pared by 0 bases and J by 5 bases, with 15 bases between. Per the germline V gene, CDR1 is SGDLS and CDR2 is YYNGEE. This CDR3 comprises 15 residues. The CDR3 sequence: CASSVASEGMHEQYF. The CDR3 nucleotides are TGTGCCAGCAGCGTAGCATCGGAGGGGATGCACGAGCAGTACTTC. Combining the CDR3 with reference TRBV9 and TRBJ2-7 gives the whole variable domain DSGVTQTPKHLITATGQRVTLRCSPRSGDLSVYWYQQSLDQGLQFLIQYYNGEERAKGNILERFSAQQFPDLHSELNLSSLELGDSALYFCASSVASEGMHEQYFGPGTRLTVT.

The V gene is TRBV9, the J gene TRBJ2-3, with a tentative D call TRBD2 (6 bases). V shed 4 bases and J shed 1 base, with 13 bases lying between them. The germline V gene has CDR1 SGDLS and CDR2 YYNGEE. This CDR3 region has 15 residues. The CDR3 loop is CASSSAGRGTDTQYF. CDR3 nucleotide sequence: TGTGCCAGCAGCTCCGCGGGACGCGGCACAGATACGCAGTATTTT.

The chain carries TRBV7-9 and TRBJ2-7; perhaps TRBD2 as D (6 bases). CDR1 is SEHNR and CDR2 is FQNEAQ in the germline V gene (reference sequence). The CDR3 contains 12 residues. V lost 6 bases and J 7 bases, leaving 13 bases between the germline ends. In DNA form, the CDR3 reads TGTGCCAGCAGTGGCGAGGCGGGGGAGCAGTACTTC. This translates into CASSGEAGEQYF. The full variable domain, rest sourced from reference TRBV7-9 and TRBJ2-7, is DTGVSQNPRHKITKRGQNVTFRCDPISEHNRLYWYRQTLGQGPEFLTYFQNEAQLEKSRLLSDRFSAERPKGSFSTLEIQRTEQGDSAMYLCASSGEAGEQYFGPGTRLTVT.

This chain joins TRBV2 and TRBJ2-7; TRBD1 matches at 7 bases. This CDR3 comprises 12 residues. Germline CDR1 SNHLY, CDR2 FYNNEI. V lost 6 bases and J lost 5; bases outside the gene matches: 4. CDR3 in DNA: TGTGCCAGCAGAGGACAGGTCCACGAGCAGTACTTC. Its translation: CASRGQVHEQYF.

The chain couples TRBV14 to TRBJ2-3, with TRBD1 identical over 7 bases. The CDR3 totals 15 residues. With 1 base clipped from V and 1 base from J, the junction kept 2 bases outside the gene matches. Germline V lookup: CDR1 SGHDN, CDR2 FVKESK. The CDR3 loop is CASSQGGQGTDTQYF. The CDR3 nucleotides read TGTGCCAGCAGCCAAGGAGGACAGGGCACAGATACGCAGTATTTT.

This clone was seen more than once but under ten times. The V call is TRBV6-5, the J call TRBJ2-5; D is possibly TRBD1 (5 bases). The germline CDR1 and CDR2 sequences are MNHEY and SVGAGI. The CDR3 is made up of 13 amino acids. V lost 6 bases and J 4 bases, leaving 12 bases between the germline ends. CDR3 amino acids: CASRAQTVETQYF. As DNA, the CDR3 is TGTGCCAGCAGGGCCCAGACAGTAGAGACCCAGTACTTC.

The rearrangement joins TRBV5-1 to TRBJ2-6; no definite D call. V lost 1 base, J lost 0 bases, and 5 bases lay in between. The CDR3 loop spans 15 amino acids. CDR1 is SGHRS, CDR2 YFSETQ, per germline. CDR3 sequence: CASSLTSSGANVLTF. CDR3 nucleotides: TGCGCCAGCAGCTTGACGAGCTCTGGGGCCAACGTCCTGACTTTC.

The rearrangement uses TRBV19 and TRBJ1-2; D is ambiguous. The CDR3 extends over 11 amino acids. Germline V gives CDR1 LNHDA, CDR2 SQIVND (reference sequence). Trimming left V 11 bases short and J 4 bases short, with 11 bases between. The CDR3 protein is CAARLGYGYTF. DNA of the CDR3: TGTGCCGCCAGGCTGGGCTATGGCTACACCTTC. Combining the CDR3 with reference TRBV19 and TRBJ1-2 gives the whole variable domain DGGITQSPKYLFRKEGQNVTLSCEQNLNHDAMYWYRQDPGQGLRLIYYSQIVNDFQKGDIAEGYSVSREKKESFPLTVTSAQKNPTAFYLCAARLGYGYTFGSGTRLTVV.

CDR3: CASSSSARVSGNTIYF. In nucleotides, the CDR3 is TGTGCCAGTAGTTCCTCTGCCAGGGTATCTGGAAACACCATATATTTT. The rearrangement links TRBV19 to TRBJ1-3, with a possible D match to TRBD1 (5 bases). Germline CDR1 LNHDA, CDR2 SQIVND (reference sequence). This CDR3 contains 16 residues. V was shortened by 5 bases and J by 1 base, with 15 bases between the two germline ends.

This clone was found once. The chain is built from TRBV27 and TRBJ2-1; tentatively, D is TRBD2 (5 bases). Germline V lookup: CDR1 MNHEY, CDR2 SMNVEV (reference sequence). V lost 5 bases and J 9 bases, leaving 8 bases between the germline ends. The CDR3 length is 11 residues. In nucleotides, the CDR3 is TGTGCCAGCAGTCGAGGGAGTGAGCAGTTCTTC. As protein: CASSRGSEQFF.

The chain joins TRBV6-5 to TRBJ1-1; 9 bases are shared with TRBD1. The germline V gene encodes CDR1 MNHEY and CDR2 SVGAGI. The CDR3 covers 15 residues. Unmatched junction bases numbered 7, after V lost 4 bases and J lost 4 bases. DNA for the CDR3: TGTGCCAGCAGTTTGGACAGGGGTTGGAGCACTGAAGCTTTCTTT. This codes for CASSLDRGWSTEAFF.

The J gene is TRBJ1-1, the V gene TRBV7-2; possibly TRBD1 for D (6 bases). The germline V gene has CDR1 SGHTA and CDR2 FQGNSA. Trimming took 5 bases from V and 4 from J, leaving 14 bases between them. The length of the CDR3 is 14 residues. The chain's CDR3 is CASSKQGFGTEAFF. The CDR3 region has the DNA TGTGCCAGCAGCAAACAGGGCTTTGGCACTGAAGCTTTCTTT.

The V gene is TRBV19, the J gene TRBJ2-2; 7 bases line up with TRBD1. The ends lost 3 bases at V and 6 bases at J; junction bases unmatched: 1. There are 13 residues in the CDR3. CDR1 and CDR2 from the germline V gene are LNHDA and SQIVND (reference sequence). CDR3 DNA: TGTGCCAGTAGTATCGACAGGGCCGGGGAGCTGTTTTTT. Translated: CASSIDRAGELFF. Full variable domain (remainder filled in from reference TRBV19 and TRBJ2-2): DGGITQSPKYLFRKEGQNVTLSCEQNLNHDAMYWYRQDPGQGLRLIYYSQIVNDFQKGDIAEGYSVSREKKESFPLTVTSAQKNPTAFYLCASSIDRAGELFFGEGSRLTVL.

V usage is TRBV7-6 and J usage is TRBJ1-2, with a possible D match to TRBD1 (5 bases). This CDR3 contains 17 residues. Trimming shortened V by 0 bases and J by 1 base, and 15 bases separated the two germline ends. Germline V gene sequence: CDR1 SGHVS, CDR2 FNYEAQ. CDR3 loop: CASSLAAQGAYNYGYTF. The CDR3 bases are TGTGCCAGCAGCTTAGCAGCGCAGGGTGCTTATAACTATGGCTACACCTTC.

The chain links TRBV18 to TRBJ2-7; 9 nucleotides agree with TRBD1. The CDR3 has 13 residues. The V segment lost 6 bases and the J segment 5 bases; nucleotides outside the gene matches: 5. The germline gives CDR1 KGHSH, CDR2 LQKENI. The CDR3: CASSGQGKHEQYF. CDR3 bases: TGTGCCAGCTCCGGACAGGGGAAGCACGAGCAGTACTTC.

The chain uses TRBV25-1 and TRBJ1-4; D is uncertain. Between the trimmed V and J ends, which lost 1 base and 7 bases, there was a span of 7 bases. Germline V lookup: CDR1 MGHDK, CDR2 SYGVNS. This CDR3 has 13 amino acids. CDR3 DNA: TGTGCCAGCAGTGAATTTGAGGCTGAAAAACTGTTTTTT. It codes for CASSEFEAEKLFF.